The clone carrying this T cell receptor beta chain was observed once. V shed 2 bases, J shed 4 bases, and the junction held 7 bases outside the gene matches. The CDR3 length is 15 residues. Germline CDR1 is KGHSH and CDR2 is LQKENI. The data stem from a study of T-cell reconstitution after alpha-beta-depleted transplantation in children. Unique molecular identifiers tagged the TCRbeta library. TCRdb independently ran MiXCR on the PCR reads; one entry per CDR3 protein. Found here are 170,000 or so distinct CDR3 sequences, approximately 6.8% of them singletons; the top ten hold about 2.9%. V is TRBV18 and J is TRBJ2-5; the match to TRBD1 covers 7 bases. Sequenced material: PBMCs from the stem cell graft donor, taken from the stem cell graft. The source is a human donor who donated a stem cell graft to a child with Wiskott-Aldrich syndrome. The CDR3 spells CASSPISNRGETQYF. The DNA of the CDR3 is TGTGCCAGCTCACCAATCAGTAACAGGGGAGAGACCCAGTACTTC.